What follows are 17 T cell receptor beta chains derived from one specimen sequenced in a study of control samples from healthy donors and cancer patients. TCRdb's table, derived via immunoSEQ multiplex PCR, lists solely in-frame clones and lacks some. Of 150,000 to 200,000 clones in the sample, 94% were seen once. Sequencing input: blood. These receptors were collected from a woman in her 40s in good health.

The chain links TRBV3-1 (or the pseudogene TRBV3-2) to TRBJ2-7; D is possibly TRBD1 (5 bases). This CDR3 is built from 12 residues. V was pared by 5 bases and J by 3 bases, with 8 bases between. CDR1 and CDR2 (germline): LGHDT, YNNKEL (reference sequence). DNA of the CDR3: TGTGCCAGCAGCGATCAGGGCTACGAGCAGTACTTC. Its protein product is CASSDQGYEQYF.

The V and J genes are TRBV6-2 or TRBV6-3 and TRBJ1-1; D is uncertain. Germline V gives CDR1 MNHEY, CDR2 SVGEGT. Trimming took off 4 bases at V and 6 bases at J, with 6 bases between the two ends. CDR3 length: 11 amino acids. The CDR3 region has the DNA TGTGCCAGCAGTTGGGATGCTGAAGCTTTCTTT. Amino acids: CASSWDAEAFF.

The V and J genes are TRBV18 and TRBJ2-7, with D unclear. There are 15 residues in the CDR3. Germline lookup yields CDR1 KGHSH and CDR2 LQKENI. Trimming took 1 base from V and 1 from J, leaving 11 bases between them. The chain's CDR3 is CASSPLRGGSYEQYF. The DNA of the CDR3 is TGTGCCAGCTCACCACTAAGAGGCGGTTCCTACGAGCAGTACTTC.

The chain couples TRBV5-1 to TRBJ2-2; 7 nucleotides match TRBD1. J lost 2 bases, V lost 2 bases, and 6 bases had no gene match. This CDR3 is 16 amino acids long. Germline V lookup: CDR1 SGHRS, CDR2 YFSETQ. The CDR3 DNA reads as TGCGCCAGCAGCTTTAGGGGACAGCCTAACACCGGGGAGCTGTTTTTT. It translates to CASSFRGQPNTGELFF.

The chain is built from TRBV9 and TRBJ2-3; D is tentatively TRBD1 or TRBD2 (6 bases each). The CDR3 loop spans 16 amino acids. V was trimmed by 4 bases and J by 5 bases, leaving 20 bases between them. Germline CDR1 reads SGDLS; CDR2 reads YYNGEE. The CDR3 DNA reads TGTGCCAGCAGCCCCTATCTGGGGGGCCGTTTAGATACGCAGTATTTT. Its protein product is CASSPYLGGRLDTQYF.

The chain combines TRBV5-1 with TRBJ2-7; D is uncertain. V lost 1 base and J 3 bases, leaving 8 bases between the germline ends. The germline CDR1 and CDR2 sequences are SGHRS and YFSETQ. The CDR3 loop spans 13 amino acids. The CDR3 DNA reads as TGCGCCAGCAGCTTGTCAGGAAACTACGAGCAGTACTTC. Protein: CASSLSGNYEQYF. The full variable domain, its missing parts supplied by reference TRBV5-1 and TRBJ2-7, is KAGVTQTPRYLIKTRGQQVTLSCSPISGHRSVSWYQQTPGQGLQFLFEYFSETQRNKGNFPGRFSGRQFSNSRSEMNVSTLELGDSALYLCASSLSGNYEQYFGPGTRLTVT.

The rearrangement links TRBV9 to TRBJ1-2; maybe TRBD1 (6 bases). CDR3 length: 15 residues. Germline CDR1 is SGDLS and CDR2 is YYNGEE. Trimming shortened V by 3 bases and J by 4 bases, and 16 bases separated the two germline ends. The CDR3 region is CASSARTDLGYGYTF. The CDR3 DNA follows: TGTGCCAGCAGCGCCCGGACAGATCTAGGCTATGGCTACACCTTC. Variable domain in full (rest from reference TRBV9 and TRBJ1-2): DSGVTQTPKHLITATGQRVTLRCSPRSGDLSVYWYQQSLDQGLQFLIQYYNGEERAKGNILERFSAQQFPDLHSELNLSSLELGDSALYFCASSARTDLGYGYTFGSGTRLTVV.

The chain combines TRBV27 with TRBJ2-3; the D is unclear. V was cut by 5 bases and J by 2 bases, with 11 bases left in between. From germline, CDR1 is MNHEY and CDR2 SMNVEV (reference sequence). The CDR3 runs 14 residues. In DNA form, the CDR3 reads TGTGCCAGCAGTACAACCCTCGACACAGATACGCAGTATTTT. Protein product: CASSTTLDTDTQYF.

This chain uses TRBV27 with TRBJ1-2; 7 nucleotides align to TRBD1. Germline V gives CDR1 MNHEY, CDR2 SMNVEV (reference sequence). The ends lost 6 bases at V and 4 bases at J; junction bases unmatched: 11. CDR3 length: 15 amino acids. CDR3 residues: CASRQTRQGSYGYTF. The CDR3 nucleotides are TGTGCCAGCAGACAGACCAGACAGGGTTCCTATGGCTACACCTTC.

The V and J genes are TRBV5-1 and TRBJ2-1; 10 bases align to TRBD2. This CDR3 region has 14 residues. V was clipped by 3 bases and J by 9 bases; unmatched bases: 6. Germline V gene data show CDR1 as SGHRS and CDR2 as YFSETQ. CDR3: CASSSQREGLEQFF. CDR3 bases: TGCGCCAGCAGCTCGCAGCGGGAGGGCCTTGAGCAGTTCTTC.

The chain links TRBV12-3 or TRBV12-4 to TRBJ2-2; D uncertain. The V gene lost 4 bases and the J gene lost 5 bases, with 8 bases spanning the gap. This CDR3 comprises 13 residues. The CDR3 protein is CASSSQETGELFF. CDR3 DNA: TGTGCCAGCAGTTCCCAGGAAACCGGGGAGCTGTTTTTT.

The chain joins TRBV6-2 or TRBV6-3 to TRBJ2-1, with D possibly TRBD1 on 6 matching bases. The CDR3 runs 15 residues. Per the germline V gene, CDR1 is MNHEY and CDR2 is SVGEGT. Trimming took off 2 bases at V and 3 bases at J, with 11 bases between the two ends. CDR3 nucleotides: TGTGCCAGCAGTTACCAGGGGAAGATCTACAATGAGCAGTTCTTC. This encodes CASSYQGKIYNEQFF.

This clone was observed a handful of times. This chain uses TRBV9 with TRBJ2-2, with D unresolved. Germline CDR1 reads SGDLS; CDR2 reads YYNGEE. V lost 4 bases and J 4 bases, leaving 11 bases between the germline ends. CDR3 length: 14 residues. The CDR3 spells CASSFSASTGELFF. The CDR3 region has the DNA TGTGCCAGCAGCTTTTCGGCCAGCACCGGGGAGCTGTTTTTT.

The V and J genes are TRBV3-1 (or the pseudogene TRBV3-2) and TRBJ2-6; D unclear. In germline, CDR1 is LGHDT, CDR2 YNNKEL (reference sequence). V was shortened by 4 bases and J by 1 base, with 8 bases between the two germline ends. This CDR3 spans 15 amino acids. The CDR3 DNA reads as TGTGCCAGCAGCCGTGCGTCATCTGGGGCCAACGTCCTGACTTTC. The encoded protein is CASSRASSGANVLTF.

This chain links TRBV7-2 with TRBJ2-1; D is possibly TRBD1 (7 bases). The CDR3 is 14 amino acids. V dropped 5 bases and J dropped 6 bases, with 14 bases sitting between them. Germline CDR1 reads SGHTA; CDR2 reads FQGNSA. This CDR3 reads CASSNAGQSNEQFF. The CDR3 DNA reads TGTGCCAGCAGCAATGCGGGACAGAGCAATGAGCAGTTCTTC.

The chain employs TRBV9 and TRBJ1-2, with TRBD1 as a possible D gene (5 bases). Germline V gene lookup returns CDR1 SGDLS and CDR2 YYNGEE. The CDR3 totals 13 residues. V was trimmed by 0 bases and J by 5 bases, leaving 8 bases between them. The CDR3 sequence is CASSVAGRYGYTF. CDR3 nucleotide sequence: TGTGCCAGCAGCGTAGCAGGGAGGTATGGCTACACCTTC.

CDR3: CASSQKPKGFEHF. DNA of the CDR3: TGTGCCAGCAGCCAGAAACCGAAAGGGTTCGAGCATTTT. The rearrangement uses TRBV16 and TRBJ1-5; no reliable D call. V was trimmed by 3 bases and J by 14 bases, leaving 17 bases between them. The CDR3 contains 13 residues. CDR1 and CDR2 from the germline V gene are KGHSY and FQNENV.